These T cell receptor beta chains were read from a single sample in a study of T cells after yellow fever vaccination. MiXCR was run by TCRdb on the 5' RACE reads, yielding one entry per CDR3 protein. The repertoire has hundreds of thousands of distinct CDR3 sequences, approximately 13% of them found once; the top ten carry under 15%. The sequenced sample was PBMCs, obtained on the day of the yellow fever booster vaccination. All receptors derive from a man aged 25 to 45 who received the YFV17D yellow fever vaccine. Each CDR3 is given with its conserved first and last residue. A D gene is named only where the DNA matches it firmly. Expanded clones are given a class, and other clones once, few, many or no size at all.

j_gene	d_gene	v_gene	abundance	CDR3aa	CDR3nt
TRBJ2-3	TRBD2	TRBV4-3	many	CASSQDHQRGRATDTQYF	TGCGCCAGCAGCCAAGATCATCAGCGGGGGCGAGCGACAGATACGCAGTATTTT
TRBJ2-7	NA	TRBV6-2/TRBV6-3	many	CASNTGHLVYEQYF	TGTGCCAGCAATACGGGACATCTGGTCTACGAGCAGTACTTC
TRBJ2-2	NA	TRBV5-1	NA	CASTTLNTGELFF	TGCGCCAGCACCACGCTGAACACCGGGGAGCTGTTTTTT
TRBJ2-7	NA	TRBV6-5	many	CASSYRGSYEQYF	TGTGCCAGCAGTTATCGTGGCTCCTACGAGCAGTACTTC
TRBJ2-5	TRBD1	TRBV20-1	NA	CSATRTGWTGETQYF	TGCAGTGCTACCCGGACAGGATGGACGGGGGAGACCCAGTACTTC
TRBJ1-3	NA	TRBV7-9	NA	CASSPTAGSGNTIYF	TGTGCCAGCAGCCCAACCGCCGGCTCTGGAAACACCATATATTTT
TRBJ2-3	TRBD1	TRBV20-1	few	CSARQQNRGYGDTQYF	TGCAGTGCTCGGCAACAAAACAGGGGTTACGGAGATACGCAGTATTTT
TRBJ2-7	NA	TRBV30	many	CAWSKGSPSEQYF	TGTGCCTGGTCGAAAGGAAGCCCCTCCGAGCAGTACTTC
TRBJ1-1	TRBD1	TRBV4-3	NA	CASSQDPGGYTEAFF	TGCGCCAGCAGCCAAGATCCAGGGGGCTACACTGAAGCTTTCTTT
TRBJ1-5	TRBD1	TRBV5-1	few	CASSWTGEGAQPQHF	TGCGCCAGCAGCTGGACAGGGGAAGGCGCTCAGCCCCAGCATTTT
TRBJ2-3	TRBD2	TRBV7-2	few	CASSPQSAGGSTDTQYF	TGTGCCAGCAGTCCGCAGTCAGCGGGAGGTTCCACAGATACGCAGTATTTT
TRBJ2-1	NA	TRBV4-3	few	CASSHYRREQFF	TGCGCCAGCAGTCACTACCGGCGGGAGCAGTTCTTC
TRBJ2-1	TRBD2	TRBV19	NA	CASSRTSGMTYNEQFF	TGTGCCAGTAGTAGGACTAGCGGGATGACTTACAATGAGCAGTTCTTC
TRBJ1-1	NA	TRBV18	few	CASSNRDTEAFF	TGTGCCAGCTCAAACAGAGACACTGAAGCTTTCTTT
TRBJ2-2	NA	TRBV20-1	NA	CSARGTGRGTGELFF	TGCAGTGCTAGAGGGACAGGGAGGGGCACCGGGGAGCTGTTTTTT
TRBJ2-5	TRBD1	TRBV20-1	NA	CSARTGGRETQYF	TGCAGTGCCCGGACAGGGGGCAGAGAGACCCAGTACTTC
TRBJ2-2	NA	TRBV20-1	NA	CSARRPRPPGELFF	TGCAGTGCTAGGAGGCCGAGACCACCCGGGGAGCTGTTTTTT
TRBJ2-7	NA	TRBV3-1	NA	CASSQDRHTYEQYF	TGTGCCAGCAGCCAAGATCGACATACCTACGAGCAGTACTTC
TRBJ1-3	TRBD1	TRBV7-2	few	CASGTAFSGNTIYF	TGTGCCAGCGGGACAGCCTTCTCTGGAAACACCATATATTTT
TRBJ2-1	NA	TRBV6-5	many	CASSYLWGSRNEQFF	TGTGCCAGCAGTTACCTGTGGGGGTCTAGGAATGAGCAGTTCTTC
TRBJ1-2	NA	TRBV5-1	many	CASSYDTLGPTF	TGCGCCAGCTCTTATGACACGCTTGGGCCCACCTTC
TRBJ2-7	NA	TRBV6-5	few	CASRRAYRESYEQYF	TGTGCCAGCAGGCGAGCTTACAGGGAGTCCTACGAGCAGTACTTC
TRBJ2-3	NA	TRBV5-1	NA	CASSSRGTAKTDTQYF	TGCGCCAGCAGCTCCCGGGGGACTGCCAAGACAGATACGCAGTATTTT
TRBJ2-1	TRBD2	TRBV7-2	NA	CASSLGGGTSLFF	TGTGCCAGCAGCCTGGGGGGGGGGACTAGTTTGTTCTTC
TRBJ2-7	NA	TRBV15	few	CATSTQLVGEQYF	TGTGCCACCAGCACTCAACTAGTTGGCGAGCAGTACTTC
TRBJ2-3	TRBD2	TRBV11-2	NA	CASSLVGEAGVPDTQYF	TGTGCCAGCAGCTTAGTCGGGGAAGCGGGAGTCCCAGATACGCAGTATTTT
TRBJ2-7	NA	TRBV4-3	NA	CASSQRYMVTGEGYEQYF	TGCGCCAGCAGCCAAAGGTACATGGTTACGGGAGAGGGATACGAGCAGTACTTC
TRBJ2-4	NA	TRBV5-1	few	CASSTTLAKNIQYF	TGCGCCAGCAGCACCACGTTAGCCAAAAACATTCAGTACTTC
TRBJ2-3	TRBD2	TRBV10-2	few	CASGLAGAGDTQYF	TGCGCCAGCGGTTTAGCGGGCGCTGGAGATACGCAGTATTTT
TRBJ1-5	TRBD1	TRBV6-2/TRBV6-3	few	CASSFSQGGQPQHF	TGTGCCAGCAGTTTTTCTCAGGGGGGTCAGCCCCAGCATTTT
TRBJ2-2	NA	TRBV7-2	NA	CASSPKLVNTRVFF	TGTGCCAGCAGCCCGAAACTAGTCAACACACGGGTGTTTTTT
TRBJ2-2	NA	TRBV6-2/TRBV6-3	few	CASLGRGRNTGELFF	TGTGCCAGCTTGGGTCGTGGCCGTAACACCGGGGAGCTGTTTTTT
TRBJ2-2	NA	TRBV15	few	CATRKGAGELFF	TGTGCCACCAGGAAAGGGGCCGGGGAGCTGTTTTTT
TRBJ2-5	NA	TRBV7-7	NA	CASSFNTDYRETQYF	TGTGCTAGCAGCTTCAATACGGACTACCGGGAGACCCAGTACTTC
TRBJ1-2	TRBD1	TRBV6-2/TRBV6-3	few	CASSYEGQNYYGYTF	TGTGCCAGCAGTTACGAGGGACAGAATTACTATGGCTACACCTTC
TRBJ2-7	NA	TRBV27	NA	CASSLSGIGEQYF	TGTGCCAGCAGTTTATCGGGAATCGGCGAGCAGTACTTC
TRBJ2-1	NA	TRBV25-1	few	CASGVVGGGGSYNEQFF	TGTGCCAGCGGCGTGGTTGGGGGCGGCGGCTCCTACAATGAGCAGTTCTTC
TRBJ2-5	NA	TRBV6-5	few	CASSYDKVGVGETQYF	TGTGCCAGCAGTTACGATAAAGTTGGGGTAGGAGAGACCCAGTACTTC
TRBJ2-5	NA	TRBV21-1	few	CASSKARLAGEAQYF	TGTGCCAGCAGCAAAGCGCGGCTAGCGGGAGAGGCCCAGTACTTC
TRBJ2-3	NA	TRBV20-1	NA	CSVMPPGPQPTDTQYF	TGCAGTGTTATGCCCCCCGGCCCCCAGCCTACAGATACGCAGTATTTT
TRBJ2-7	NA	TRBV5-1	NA	CASSGTGEQYF	TGCGCCAGCAGCGGGACGGGCGAGCAGTACTTC